Listed below are T cell receptor beta chains from one sample, sequenced in a study of T cells in Graves' hyperthyroidism and ophthalmopathy. Via MiXCR, TCRdb re-called the multiplex PCR reads, giving one row per CDR3 protein. Of 350,000 to 400,000 distinct CDR3 sequences listed, roughly 13% are singletons. Sequencing was done on a sample of blood. The origin of the receptors is a woman aged 60-75 years with Graves' hyperthyroidism. The CDR3 runs from the conserved cysteine through the conserved F or W. A D gene is named only where the DNA matches it firmly. The listing skips clone size in some rows; elsewhere it reads once, few, many or a size class.

>.|TRBJ2-7|many|14|TRBV7-3
CASSPLGTDDEQYF
TGTGCCAGCAGCCCCCTTGGGACCGATGACGAGCAGTACTTC
>TRBD2|TRBJ2-7|.|15|TRBV20-1
CSARLLAGGLNEQYF
TGCAGTGCTAGGCTGTTAGCGGGAGGGCTCAACGAGCAGTACTTC
>TRBD2|TRBJ2-1|many|14|TRBV9
CASSARLAGEEQFF
TGTGCCAGCAGCGCAAGACTAGCGGGAGAGGAGCAGTTCTTC
>TRBD1|TRBJ1-5|many|13|TRBV20-1
CSARTGYGQPQHF
TGCAGTGCTCGGACAGGGTATGGTCAGCCCCAGCATTTT
>.|TRBJ1-1|few|13|TRBV6-2/TRBV6-3
CASSPQIFPEAFF
TGTGCCAGCAGCCCCCAGATCTTTCCTGAAGCTTTCTTT
>TRBD1|TRBJ2-2|.|15|TRBV6-9
CASSSGTGGFGELFF
TGTGCCAGCAGTTCGGGGACAGGGGGCTTCGGGGAGCTGTTTTTT
>.|TRBJ2-3|.|14|TRBV11-3
CASSFSDSTGTQYF
TGTGCCAGCAGCTTTTCAGACAGCACAGGTACGCAGTATTTT
>TRBD2|TRBJ2-7|.|16|TRBV7-6
CASSVRLAGDLNEQYF
TGTGCCAGCAGCGTAAGACTAGCGGGAGACCTGAACGAGCAGTACTTC
>.|TRBJ2-2|few|13|TRBV7-9
CASSLAAGGELFF
TGTGCCAGCAGCTTAGCGGCAGGCGGGGAGCTGTTTTTT
>TRBD1|TRBJ2-7|many|15|TRBV12-3/TRBV12-4
CASREPGQGSYEQYF
TGTGCCAGCAGGGAGCCGGGACAGGGCTCCTACGAGCAGTACTTC
>TRBD2|TRBJ2-1|.|14|TRBV12-3/TRBV12-4
CASSRTSGSSEQFF
TGTGCCAGCAGCAGGACTAGCGGGAGTAGTGAGCAGTTCTTC
>.|TRBJ1-1|many|14|TRBV11-2
CASSIGPMNTEAFF
TGTGCCAGCAGCATCGGTCCGATGAACACTGAAGCTTTCTTT
>.|TRBJ2-5|many|15|TRBV11-2
CASSLDFGGQETQYF
TGTGCCAGCAGCTTAGATTTTGGGGGTCAAGAGACCCAGTACTTC
>.|TRBJ1-3|.|14|TRBV7-2
CASSLIPSGNTIYF
TGTGCCAGCAGCTTGATCCCCTCTGGAAACACCATATATTTT
>TRBD2|TRBJ2-1|many|17|TRBV6-5
CASSYYQREGLGYEQFF
TGTGCCAGCAGTTACTATCAGCGGGAGGGCCTTGGCTATGAGCAGTTCTTC
>TRBD2|TRBJ2-1|many|17|TRBV28
CASSLRGAGEGFNEQFF
TGTGCCAGCAGTTTACGTGGTGCGGGAGAAGGTTTCAATGAGCAGTTCTTC
>.|TRBJ2-1|many|15|TRBV3-1
CASSPRDTSYNEQFF
TGTGCCAGCAGCCCAAGGGACACCTCCTACAATGAGCAGTTCTTC
>.|TRBJ2-5|few|14|TRBV10-3
CAISDTPRGETQYF
TGTGCCATCAGTGACACCCCCCGGGGCGAGACCCAGTACTTC
>.|TRBJ1-1|many|13|TRBV7-3
CASSSVRTTEAFF
TGTGCCAGCAGCTCAGTTCGGACCACTGAAGCTTTCTTT
>TRBD2|TRBJ2-7|.|15|TRBV7-2
CASSLSRDYLYEQYF
TGTGCCAGCAGCTTATCGAGGGACTACCTCTACGAGCAGTACTTC
>.|TRBJ1-2|many|14|TRBV6-1
CASSEGLENYGYTF
TGTGCCAGCAGTGAAGGATTGGAGAACTATGGCTACACCTTC
>.|TRBJ2-7|many|15|TRBV5-1
CASSRLQGSSYEQYF
TGCGCCAGCAGCCGCCTTCAGGGGTCCTCCTACGAGCAGTACTTC
>TRBD1|TRBJ2-1|.|15|TRBV2
CASSLAGQGAYEQFF
TGTGCCAGCAGCTTGGCGGGACAGGGTGCCTACGAGCAGTTCTTC
>.|TRBJ1-3|few|17|TRBV20-1
CSARDTRPRSSGNTIYF
TGCAGTGCTAGAGATACGCGTCCCAGGAGCTCTGGAAACACCATATATTTT
>TRBD2|TRBJ2-1|few|14|TRBV24-1
CATSDPRTSGRAVF
TGTGCCACCAGTGACCCACGGACTAGCGGGAGGGCCGTCTTC
>.|TRBJ2-1|once|17|TRBV24-1
CATSDFPGGNYDNEQFF
TGTGCCACCAGTGATTTTCCAGGAGGGAATTATGACAATGAGCAGTTCTTC
>.|TRBJ2-6|.|16|TRBV7-3
CASSSHRRAGANVLTF
TGTGCCAGCAGCTCCCACCGCAGGGCTGGGGCCAACGTCCTGACTTTC
>TRBD2|TRBJ2-1|many|15|TRBV5-1
CASSIRLAAYNEQFF
TGCGCCAGCAGCATTAGACTAGCGGCTTACAATGAGCAGTTCTTC
>.|TRBJ2-3|many|15|TRBV20-1
CSARDLLVSSVAQYF
TGCAGTGCTAGAGATCTTCTAGTGTCCTCAGTAGCGCAGTATTTT
>TRBD2|TRBJ2-1|few|18|TRBV7-3
CASSLTGGAGVSYNEQFF
TGTGCCAGCAGCTTAACTGGGGGTGCGGGAGTGTCCTACAATGAGCAGTTCTTC
>.|TRBJ2-2|few|14|TRBV20-1
CSASAGSNTGELFF
TGCAGTGCCTCCGCGGGATCGAACACCGGGGAGCTGTTTTTT
>TRBD1|TRBJ1-1|many|15|TRBV5-5
CASSWGTGANTEAFF
TGTGCCAGCAGCTGGGGGACAGGCGCTAACACTGAAGCTTTCTTT
>.|TRBJ2-3|once|13|TRBV7-9
CASTQGLGDTQYF
TGTGCCAGCACCCAAGGTTTGGGGGATACGCAGTATTTT
>TRBD2|TRBJ2-2|many|15|TRBV5-1
CASTLSGSNTGELFF
TGCGCCAGCACCCTTAGCGGGTCGAACACCGGGGAGCTGTTTTTT
>.|TRBJ1-2|.|16|TRBV20-1
CSARDFSSGNINGCTF
TGCAGTGCTAGAGATTTTTCGTCAGGGAACATTAATGGCTGCACCTTC
>.|TRBJ2-3|many|15|TRBV28
CASNRQDASTDTQYF
TGTGCCAGCAACAGGCAGGATGCTAGCACAGATACGCAGTATTTT
>TRBD2|TRBJ2-3|.|18|TRBV11-2
CASSRRLAGVSSTDTQYF
TGTGCCAGCAGCCGACGACTAGCGGGAGTGTCAAGCACAGATACGCAGTATTTT
>.|TRBJ1-1|many|13|TRBV3-1
CASSLIINTEAFF
TGTGCCAGCAGCCTCATAATCAACACTGAAGCTTTCTTT
>TRBD2|TRBJ2-2|many|14|TRBV2
CASSGSGRAGELFF
TGTGCCAGCTCCGGTAGCGGGAGGGCCGGGGAGCTGTTTTTT
>TRBD1|TRBJ2-2|.|14|TRBV20-1
CSAKDREITGELFF
TGCAGTGCTAAGGACAGGGAGATCACCGGGGAGCTGTTTTTT
>.|TRBJ2-3|many|15|TRBV11-3
CASSLDLGGTDTQYF
TGTGCCAGCAGCTTAGATCTCGGGGGCACAGATACGCAGTATTTT
>TRBD2|TRBJ2-1|.|13|TRBV29-1
CSVSPGGRREQFF
TGCAGCGTTTCCCCGGGAGGTCGGAGGGAGCAGTTCTTC
>.|TRBJ1-1|many|14|TRBV27
CASRTTGKRTEAFF
TGTGCCAGCAGAACGACAGGCAAAAGAACTGAAGCTTTCTTT
>.|TRBJ2-7|.|19|TRBV19
CASSIILAGSRRTSYEQYF
TGTGCCAGTAGTATTATACTGGCAGGGAGCCGCCGTACTTCCTACGAGCAGTACTTC
>TRBD2|TRBJ2-1|few|15|TRBV12-5
CASGLGLATYNEQFF
TGTGCTAGTGGTTTGGGACTAGCGACCTACAATGAGCAGTTCTTC
>.|TRBJ1-4|.|15|TRBV19
CASSIQGRQHEKLFF
TGTGCCAGTAGTATCCAAGGGCGTCAACATGAAAAACTGTTTTTT
>TRBD2|TRBJ2-3|.|17|TRBV4-2
CASSQEVVNSGRITQYF
TGTGCCAGCAGCCAAGAGGTGGTAAATAGCGGGAGAATAACGCAGTATTTT
>.|TRBJ1-2|few|17|TRBV6-4
CASSEILQGSYNYGYTF
TGTGCCAGCAGCGAAATACTCCAGGGGTCTTATAACTATGGCTACACCTTC